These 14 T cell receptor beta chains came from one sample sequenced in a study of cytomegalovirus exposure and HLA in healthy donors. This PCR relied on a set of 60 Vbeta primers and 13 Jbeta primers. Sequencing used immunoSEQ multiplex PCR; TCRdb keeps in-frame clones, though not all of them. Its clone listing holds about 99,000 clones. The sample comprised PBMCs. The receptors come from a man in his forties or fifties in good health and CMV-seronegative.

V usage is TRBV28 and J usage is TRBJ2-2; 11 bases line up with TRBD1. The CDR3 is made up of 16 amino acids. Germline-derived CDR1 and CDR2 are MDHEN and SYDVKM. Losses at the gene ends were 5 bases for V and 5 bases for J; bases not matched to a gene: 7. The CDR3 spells CASSTAGTGGTGELFF. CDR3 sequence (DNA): TGTGCCAGCAGTACCGCCGGGACAGGGGGAACCGGGGAGCTGTTTTTT.

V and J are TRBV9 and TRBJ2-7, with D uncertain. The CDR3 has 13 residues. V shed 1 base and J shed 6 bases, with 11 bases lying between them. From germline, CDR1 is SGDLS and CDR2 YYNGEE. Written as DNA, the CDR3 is TGTGCCAGCAGCGTAATCGCAGGAAGCGAGCAGTACTTC. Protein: CASSVIAGSEQYF.

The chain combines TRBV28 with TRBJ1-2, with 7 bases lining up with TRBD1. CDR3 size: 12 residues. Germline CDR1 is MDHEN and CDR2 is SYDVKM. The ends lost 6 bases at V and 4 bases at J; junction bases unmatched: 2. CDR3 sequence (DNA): TGTGCCAGCAGGGGACAGCGCTATGGCTACACCTTC. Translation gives CASRGQRYGYTF.

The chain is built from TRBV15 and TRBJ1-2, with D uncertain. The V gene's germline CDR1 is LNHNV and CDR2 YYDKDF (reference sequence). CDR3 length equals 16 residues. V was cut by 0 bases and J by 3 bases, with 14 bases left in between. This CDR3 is CATSREVQAVHYGYTF. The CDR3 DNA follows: TGTGCCACCAGCAGAGAAGTCCAGGCCGTGCACTATGGCTACACCTTC.

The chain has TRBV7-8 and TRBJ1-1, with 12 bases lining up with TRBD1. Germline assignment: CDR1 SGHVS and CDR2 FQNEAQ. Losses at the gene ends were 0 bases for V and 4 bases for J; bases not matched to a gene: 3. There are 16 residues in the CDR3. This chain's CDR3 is CASSLAGTGGLTEAFF. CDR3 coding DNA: TGTGCCAGCAGCTTAGCCGGGACAGGGGGCCTCACTGAAGCTTTCTTT.

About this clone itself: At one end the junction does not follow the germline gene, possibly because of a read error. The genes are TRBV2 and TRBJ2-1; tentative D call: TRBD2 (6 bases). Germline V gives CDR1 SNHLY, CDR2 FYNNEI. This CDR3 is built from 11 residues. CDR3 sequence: CASNGGTELFF. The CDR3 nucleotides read TGTGCCAGCAATGGCGGGACTGAGCTGTTCTTC.

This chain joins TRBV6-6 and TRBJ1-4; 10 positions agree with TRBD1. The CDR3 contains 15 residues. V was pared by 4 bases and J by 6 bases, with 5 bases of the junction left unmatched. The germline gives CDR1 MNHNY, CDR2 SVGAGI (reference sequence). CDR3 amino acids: CASSSPGQGYEKLFF. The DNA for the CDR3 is TGTGCCAGCAGTTCCCCGGGACAGGGGTATGAAAAACTGTTTTTT.

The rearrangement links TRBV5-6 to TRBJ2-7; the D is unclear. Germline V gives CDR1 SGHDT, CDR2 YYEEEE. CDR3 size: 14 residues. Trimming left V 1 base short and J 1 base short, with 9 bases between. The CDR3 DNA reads TGTGCCAGCAGCTTGTCAGGCTTATCCTACGAGCAGTACTTC. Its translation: CASSLSGLSYEQYF.

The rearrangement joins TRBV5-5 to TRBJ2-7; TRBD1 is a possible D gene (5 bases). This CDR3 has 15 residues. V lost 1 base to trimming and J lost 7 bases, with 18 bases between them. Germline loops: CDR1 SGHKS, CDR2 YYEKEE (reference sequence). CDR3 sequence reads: CASSLLGASAREQYF. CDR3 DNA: TGTGCCAGCAGCTTGTTAGGGGCTTCGGCTAGGGAGCAGTACTTC.

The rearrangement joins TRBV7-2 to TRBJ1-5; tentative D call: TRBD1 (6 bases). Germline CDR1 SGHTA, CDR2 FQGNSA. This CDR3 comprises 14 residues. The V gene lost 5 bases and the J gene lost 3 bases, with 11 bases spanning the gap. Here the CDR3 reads CASSPGQINQPQHF. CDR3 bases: TGTGCCAGCAGCCCTGGACAGATCAATCAGCCCCAGCATTTT.

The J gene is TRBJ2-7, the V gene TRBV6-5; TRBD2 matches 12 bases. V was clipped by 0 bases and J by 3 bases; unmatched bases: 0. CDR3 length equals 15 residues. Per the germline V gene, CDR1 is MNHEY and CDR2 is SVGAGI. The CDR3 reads CASSYSTSGGYEQYF. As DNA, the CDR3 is TGTGCCAGCAGTTACTCGACTAGCGGGGGCTACGAGCAGTACTTC.

The CDR3 bases are TGCGCCAGCAGCTTGGGGACAGGGGGCTTGGATGGCTACACCTTC. It encodes CASSLGTGGLDGYTF. This chain joins TRBV5-1 and TRBJ1-2; 11 bases fit TRBD1. From germline, CDR1 is SGHRS and CDR2 YFSETQ. The CDR3 length is 15 residues. V gave up 0 bases and J gave up 6 bases; unmatched junction bases: 4.

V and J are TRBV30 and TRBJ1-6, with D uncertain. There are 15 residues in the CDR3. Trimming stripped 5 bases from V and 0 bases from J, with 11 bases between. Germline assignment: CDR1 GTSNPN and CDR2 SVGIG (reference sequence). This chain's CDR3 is CAWEAGPSYNSPLHF. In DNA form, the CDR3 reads TGTGCCTGGGAGGCGGGTCCCTCCTATAATTCACCCCTCCACTTT.

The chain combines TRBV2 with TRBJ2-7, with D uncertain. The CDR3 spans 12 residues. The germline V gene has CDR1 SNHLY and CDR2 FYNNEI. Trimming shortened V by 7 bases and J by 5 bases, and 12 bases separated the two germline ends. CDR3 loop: CASTHGTNEQYF. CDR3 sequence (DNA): TGTGCCAGCACCCACGGTACGAACGAGCAGTACTTC. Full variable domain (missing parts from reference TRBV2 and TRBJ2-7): EPEVTQTPSHQVTQMGQEVILRCVPISNHLYFYWYRQILGQKVEFLVSFYNNEISEKSEIFDDQFSVERPDGSNFTLKIRSTKLEDSAMYFCASTHGTNEQYFGPGTRLTVT.